These T cell receptor beta chains were read from a single sample in a study of OX40 agonist ivuxolimab in advanced cancers. This table comes from immunoSEQ multiplex PCR, and its TCRdb copy is limited to in-frame clones, with some not included. The data hold tens of thousands of clones, with 87% observed a single time. Sequencing used CD4+ or CD8+ T cells sorted from blood, obtained in a trial of the OX40 agonist ivuxolimab. These receptors were collected from an adult with an advanced solid tumor such as melanoma, head and neck, liver or kidney cancer. Both conserved end residues are part of each CDR3. The D gene is left open where the match is weak. Clone sizes are given selectively: once, few, many, or a class where the clone is expanded.

D gene | J gene | clone size | V gene | CDR3 DNA | CDR3 protein
. | TRBJ2-1 | . | TRBV28 | TGTGCCAGCCTATCTTCAACCCGCTCCCTAGCGAATGAGCAGTTCTTC | CASLSSTRSLANEQFF
TRBD1 | TRBJ1-4 | . | TRBV19 | TGTGCCAGTAGTATCCCCCCCCGGACAGGGGGAAATGAAAAACTGTTTTTT | CASSIPPRTGGNEKLFF
. | TRBJ1-6 | . | TRBV28 | TGTGCCAGCGTTTTCGGGGGGGCCAGTGGTTCACCCCTCCACTTT | CASVFGGASGSPLHF
. | TRBJ2-7 | . | TRBV6-5 | TGTGCCAGCAGGGGACGGCAGAGCTCCTACGAGCAGTACTTC | CASRGRQSSYEQYF
. | TRBJ1-3 | once | TRBV5-1 | TGCGCCAGCAGCGCCGGGGAAGGCTATGGAAACACCATATATTTT | CASSAGEGYGNTIYF
. | TRBJ1-2 | . | TRBV19 | TGTGCCAGTAGTCTTCCGAGGTCGCTTAACTATGGCTACACCTTC | CASSLPRSLNYGYTF
. | TRBJ2-2 | . | TRBV19 | TGTGCCAGTAGCGGGCAGGGACAATTCGGGGAGCTGTTTTTT | CASSGQGQFGELFF
. | TRBJ2-2 | . | TRBV25-1 | TGTGCCAGCAGTGCTGACAGGCCCACCGGGGAGCTGTTTTTT | CASSADRPTGELFF
TRBD2 | TRBJ2-1 | . | TRBV5-4 | TGTGCCAGCAGCTCCCTAGCGGGGTCCTACAATGAGCAGTTCTTC | CASSSLAGSYNEQFF
. | TRBJ2-6 | once | TRBV6-5 | TGTGCCAGTGGGGGTGGGGCCAACGTCCTGACTTTC | CASGGGANVLTF
. | TRBJ2-7 | . | TRBV28 | TGTGCCAGCAGTGGAGGGACAATTTACGAGCAGTACTTC | CASSGGTIYEQYF
TRBD2 | TRBJ2-2 | . | TRBV27 | TGTGCCAGCAGTTTAGAAGGACTAGCGGGAGGTTGGACCGGGGAGCTGTTTTTT | CASSLEGLAGGWTGELFF
. | TRBJ1-6 | . | TRBV27 | TGTGCCAGCAGCCCGACCGGGAGCTCCTATAATTCACCCCTCCACTTT | CASSPTGSSYNSPLHF
TRBD2 | TRBJ2-1 | . | TRBV2 | TGTGCCACCCGGACTAGCGGGGGGGACTACAATGAGCAGTTCTTC | CATRTSGGDYNEQFF
TRBD2 | TRBJ2-3 | once | TRBV5-4 | TGTGCCAGCAGCACCTCTGCAGGTGCTAGCGGGATGACGCAGTATTTT | CASSTSAGASGMTQYF
TRBD2 | TRBJ2-5 | . | TRBV30 | TGTGCCTTTCTCAGGACTAGCGGGAGAAGGAAGGAGACCCAGTACTTC | CAFLRTSGRRKETQYF
. | TRBJ1-1 | . | TRBV18 | TGTGCCAGCTCACCAGGGCCGGGTAGGGACACTGAAGCTTTCTTT | CASSPGPGRDTEAFF
. | TRBJ1-1 | . | TRBV6-5 | TGTGCCACCCTAGGGAGGGGTTCGGGGACTGAAGCTTTCTTT | CATLGRGSGTEAFF
. | TRBJ1-1 | . | TRBV6-1 | TGTGCCAGTCGCGCGGACACTGAAGCTTTCTTT | CASRADTEAFF
TRBD2 | TRBJ2-5 | . | TRBV30 | TGTGCCTCCCCGAGCGGGACGATACAAGAGACCCAGTACTTC | CASPSGTIQETQYF
TRBD1 | TRBJ2-6 | . | TRBV19 | TGTGCCACCCGCCCGGGACAGGGGACAACTGGGGCCAACGTCCTGACTTTC | CATRPGQGTTGANVLTF
TRBD1 | TRBJ1-1 | . | TRBV18 | TGTGCCAGCTCACCGGGACAGGGTAGCGGAGAAGCTTTCTTT | CASSPGQGSGEAFF
. | TRBJ2-7 | . | TRBV2 | TGTGCCAGCGGTTTGCTGGCTAGCGCGATCCCCTACGAGCAGTACTTC | CASGLLASAIPYEQYF
. | TRBJ1-4 | . | TRBV30 | TGTGCCTGGAGTGTTGAGGGTTCAAATGAAAAACTGTTTTTT | CAWSVEGSNEKLFF
. | TRBJ1-5 | . | TRBV10-2 | TGCGCCAGCAGTGATGACAGGCCTTATAGCAATCAGCCCCAGCATTTT | CASSDDRPYSNQPQHF
TRBD2 | TRBJ2-7 | once | TRBV19 | TGTGCCAGTAGAGCCCAGCGGGAGGGAATCTACGAGCAGTACTTC | CASRAQREGIYEQYF
. | TRBJ2-3 | . | TRBV30 | TGTGCCTGGAGCCGCACCGGGGGAAAAGATACGCAGTATTTT | CAWSRTGGKDTQYF
. | TRBJ2-3 | . | TRBV5-5 | TGTGCCAGCAGCTCTGGCCCCCCCGATACGCAGTATTTT | CASSSGPPDTQYF
TRBD2 | TRBJ2-5 | . | TRBV6-6 | TGTGCCAGCAGTTACTCGGGACTAGAAAAAGAGACCCAGTACTTC | CASSYSGLEKETQYF
. | TRBJ2-5 | . | TRBV7-8 | TGTGCCAGCAGCTACGGGACACTTCAAGAGACCCAGTACTTC | CASSYGTLQETQYF
. | TRBJ1-5 | . | TRBV5-1 | TGCGCCAGCAGTCCCGACGGCGCGGGCAATCAGCCCCAGCATTTT | CASSPDGAGNQPQHF
. | TRBJ2-2 | . | TRBV28 | TGTGCCAGCACTTCTGGAGGGGGAGAGAACGGGGAGCTGTTTTTT | CASTSGGGENGELFF
. | TRBJ1-6 | . | TRBV10-3 | TGTGCCATCAGCACGACAGTTGACTCACCCCTCCACTTT | CAISTTVDSPLHF
. | TRBJ1-5 | . | TRBV10-3 | TGTGCCATCAGTGAGGGACGCCGAGCCCAGCATTTT | CAISEGRRAQHF
. | TRBJ1-3 | . | TRBV6-6 | TGTGCCAGCAGCCAACCCGGTCCGACTGGCACAAACACCATATATTTT | CASSQPGPTGTNTIYF
TRBD1 | TRBJ2-5 | . | TRBV27 | TGTGCCAGCAGTTTACTTGGGACAGCTAAAGAGACCCAGTACTTC | CASSLLGTAKETQYF
. | TRBJ2-2 | . | TRBV4-1 | TGCGCAAGTGGGGGGGGCGTATTTAGGAGCACCGGGGAGCTGTTTTTT | CASGGGVFRSTGELFF
TRBD1 | TRBJ1-5 | . | TRBV5-5 | TGTGCCAGCAGCTTGAGGTTTGACAGGGGTGGGCAGCCCCAGCATTTT | CASSLRFDRGGQPQHF
. | TRBJ2-3 | . | TRBV5-1 | TGCGCCAGCAGCGCAAATTTAGATACGCAGTATTTT | CASSANLDTQYF
. | TRBJ2-1 | . | TRBV5-1 | TGCGCCAGCAGCACCGAGGGGACGCGGGTCGTTGAGCAGTTCTTC | CASSTEGTRVVEQFF
TRBD1 | TRBJ1-6 | . | TRBV30 | TGTGCCTGGAGTGTTGAGGGGGCGGATTCACCCCTCCACTTT | CAWSVEGADSPLHF
TRBD1 | TRBJ2-7 | . | TRBV30 | TGTGCCTGGAGTGGACAGGGGGCGCGCGAGCAGTACTTC | CAWSGQGAREQYF
. | TRBJ2-7 | once | TRBV5-1 | TGCGCCAGCAGCTTGTCGGGGGAGGTCGAGCAGTACTTC | CASSLSGEVEQYF
. | TRBJ2-7 | . | TRBV21-1 | TGTGCCAGCAGGATCTCTAGCGGGAGCGTCTCCTACGAGCAGTACTTC | CASRISSGSVSYEQYF
. | TRBJ1-4 | . | TRBV9 | TGTGCCAGCAGCCTCGGCGGAAAACTGTTTTTT | CASSLGGKLFF
. | TRBJ2-4 | . | TRBV7-8 | TGTGCCAGCAGCTTAGTGCAGCGCTTAGCCAAAAACATTCAGTACTTC | CASSLVQRLAKNIQYF
. | TRBJ1-2 | . | TRBV6-1 | TGTGCCAGCAGTGGCTCATGGGGAGAGGATAACTATGGCTACACCTTC | CASSGSWGEDNYGYTF
. | TRBJ1-2 | . | TRBV19 | TGTGCCAGTAGTATAGATTTGCGGTATGGCTACACCTTC | CASSIDLRYGYTF
. | TRBJ1-2 | . | TRBV25-1 | TGTGCCAGCAGTGATCCTCAGGGGAGGAACTATGGCTACACCTTC | CASSDPQGRNYGYTF
TRBD1 | TRBJ1-1 | few | TRBV25-1 | TGTGCCAGCAGTAGACAGGGCACTGAAGCTTTCTTT | CASSRQGTEAFF
TRBD2 | TRBJ2-7 | once | TRBV4-3 | TGCGCCAGCAGCCAAGATTCCCAATGGCGGGAGTTCAACGAGCAGTACTTC | CASSQDSQWREFNEQYF
TRBD1 | TRBJ1-1 | . | TRBV29-1 | TGCAGCGTATTGGAGGACAGGGAGAACACTGAAGCTTTCTTT | CSVLEDRENTEAFF
. | TRBJ1-3 | . | TRBV6-6 | TGTGCCAGCTCGCAGGGTGGAAACACCATATATTTT | CASSQGGNTIYF